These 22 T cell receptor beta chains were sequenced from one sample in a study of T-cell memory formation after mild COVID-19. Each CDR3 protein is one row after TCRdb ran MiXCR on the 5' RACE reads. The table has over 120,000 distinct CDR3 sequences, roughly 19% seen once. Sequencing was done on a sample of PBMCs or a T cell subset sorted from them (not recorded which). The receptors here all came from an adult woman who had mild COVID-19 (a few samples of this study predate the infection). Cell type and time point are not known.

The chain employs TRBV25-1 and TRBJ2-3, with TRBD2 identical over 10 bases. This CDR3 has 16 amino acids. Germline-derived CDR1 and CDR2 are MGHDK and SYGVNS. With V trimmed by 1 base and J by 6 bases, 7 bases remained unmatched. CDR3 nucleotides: TGTGCCAGCAGTGAATCAGGGACTAGCGTTCAGGATACGCAGTATTTT. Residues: CASSESGTSVQDTQYF.

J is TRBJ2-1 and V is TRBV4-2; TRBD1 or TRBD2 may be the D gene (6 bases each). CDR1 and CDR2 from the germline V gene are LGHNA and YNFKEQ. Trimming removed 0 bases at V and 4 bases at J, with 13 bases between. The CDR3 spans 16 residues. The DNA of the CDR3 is TGTGCCAGCAGCCAAGAGAATGCGGGACAATACAATGAGCAGTTCTTC. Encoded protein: CASSQENAGQYNEQFF.

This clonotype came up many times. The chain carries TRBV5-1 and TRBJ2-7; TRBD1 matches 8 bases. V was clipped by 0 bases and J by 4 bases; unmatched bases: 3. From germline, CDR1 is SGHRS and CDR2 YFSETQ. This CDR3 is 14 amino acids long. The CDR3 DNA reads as TGCGCCAGCAGCTTGGGGACAGGGCCGTACGAGCAGTACTTC. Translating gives CASSLGTGPYEQYF.

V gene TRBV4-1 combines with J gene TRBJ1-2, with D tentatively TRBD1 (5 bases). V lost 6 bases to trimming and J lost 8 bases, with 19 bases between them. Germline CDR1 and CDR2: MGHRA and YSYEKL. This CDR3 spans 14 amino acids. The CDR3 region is CASSRVGAGSGYTF. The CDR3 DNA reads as TGCGCCAGCAGTCGAGTGGGCGCAGGGAGCGGCTACACCTTC.

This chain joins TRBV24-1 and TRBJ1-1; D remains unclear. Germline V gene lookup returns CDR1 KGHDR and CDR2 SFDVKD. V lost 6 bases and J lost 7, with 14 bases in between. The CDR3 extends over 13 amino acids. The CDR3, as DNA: TGTGCCACCAGTCCGGGCGGTTGGAGTGAAGCTTTCTTT. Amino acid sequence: CATSPGGWSEAFF.

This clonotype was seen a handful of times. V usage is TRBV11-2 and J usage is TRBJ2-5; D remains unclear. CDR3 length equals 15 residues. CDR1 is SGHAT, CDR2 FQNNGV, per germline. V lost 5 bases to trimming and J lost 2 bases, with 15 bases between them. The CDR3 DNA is TGTGCCAGCAGCACCAGACTTAATTTGCAAGAGACCCAGTACTTC. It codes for CASSTRLNLQETQYF.

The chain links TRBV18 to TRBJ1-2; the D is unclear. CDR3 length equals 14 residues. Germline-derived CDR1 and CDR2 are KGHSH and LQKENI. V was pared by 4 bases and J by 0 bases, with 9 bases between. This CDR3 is CASSLTDTNYGYTF. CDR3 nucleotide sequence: TGTGCCAGCTCACTTACAGATACTAACTATGGCTACACCTTC. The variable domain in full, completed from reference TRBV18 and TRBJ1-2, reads NAGVMQNPRHLVRRRGQEARLRCSPMKGHSHVYWYRQLPEEGLKFMVYLQKENIIDESGMPKERFSAEFPKEGPSILRIQQVVRGDSAAYFCASSLTDTNYGYTFGSGTRLTVV.

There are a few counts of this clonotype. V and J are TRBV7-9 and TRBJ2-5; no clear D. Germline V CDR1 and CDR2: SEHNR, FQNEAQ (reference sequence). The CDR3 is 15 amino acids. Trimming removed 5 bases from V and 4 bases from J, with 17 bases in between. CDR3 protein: CASSPPRPGIETQYF. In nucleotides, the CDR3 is TGTGCCAGCAGCCCCCCTAGACCGGGTATAGAGACCCAGTACTTC.

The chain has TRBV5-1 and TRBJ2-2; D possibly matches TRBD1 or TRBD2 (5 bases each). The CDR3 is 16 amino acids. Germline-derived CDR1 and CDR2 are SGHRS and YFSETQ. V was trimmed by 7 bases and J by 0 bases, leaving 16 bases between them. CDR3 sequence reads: CASRRDGFANTGELFF. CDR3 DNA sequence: TGCGCCAGCCGACGGGACGGTTTCGCGAACACCGGGGAGCTGTTTTTT.

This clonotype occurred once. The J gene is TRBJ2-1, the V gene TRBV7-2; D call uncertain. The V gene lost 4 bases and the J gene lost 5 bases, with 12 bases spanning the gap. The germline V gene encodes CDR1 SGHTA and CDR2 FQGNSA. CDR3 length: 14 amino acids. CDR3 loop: CASSSSTVNNEQFF. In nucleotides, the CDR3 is TGTGCCAGCAGCTCCAGTACCGTCAACAATGAGCAGTTCTTC.

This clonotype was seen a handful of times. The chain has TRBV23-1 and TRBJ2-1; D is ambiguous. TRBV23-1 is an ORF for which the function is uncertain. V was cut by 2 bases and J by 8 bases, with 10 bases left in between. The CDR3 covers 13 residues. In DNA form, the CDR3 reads TGCGCCAGCAGTCAAAGGATTGATTATGAGCAGTTCTTC. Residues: CASSQRIDYEQFF.

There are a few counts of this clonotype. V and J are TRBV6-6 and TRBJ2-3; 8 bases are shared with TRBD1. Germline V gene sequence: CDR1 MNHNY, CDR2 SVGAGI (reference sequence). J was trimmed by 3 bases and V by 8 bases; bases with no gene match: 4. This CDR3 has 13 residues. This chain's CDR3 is CASGDRLTDTQYF. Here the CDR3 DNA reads TGTGCCAGCGGGGACAGGTTGACAGATACGCAGTATTTT.

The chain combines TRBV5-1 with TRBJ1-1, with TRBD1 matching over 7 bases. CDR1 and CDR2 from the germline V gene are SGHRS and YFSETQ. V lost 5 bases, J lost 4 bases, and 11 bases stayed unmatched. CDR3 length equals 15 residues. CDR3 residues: CASSLTGKDTTEAFF. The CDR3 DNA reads TGCGCCAGCAGTCTGACAGGGAAAGACACCACTGAAGCTTTCTTT.

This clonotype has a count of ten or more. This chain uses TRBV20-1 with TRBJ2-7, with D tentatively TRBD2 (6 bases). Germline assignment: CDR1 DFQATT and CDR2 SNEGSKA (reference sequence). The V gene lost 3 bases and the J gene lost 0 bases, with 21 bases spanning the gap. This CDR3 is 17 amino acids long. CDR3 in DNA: TGCAGTGCTAGTAGGGACTCGCTACTTTTCAGCTCCTACGAGCAGTACTTC. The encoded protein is CSASRDSLLFSSYEQYF.

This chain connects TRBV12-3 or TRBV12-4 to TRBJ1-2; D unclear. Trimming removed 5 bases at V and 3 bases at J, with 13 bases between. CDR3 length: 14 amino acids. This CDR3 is CASSAQTVDYGYTF. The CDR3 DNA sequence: TGTGCCAGCAGTGCCCAGACCGTCGACTATGGCTACACCTTC.

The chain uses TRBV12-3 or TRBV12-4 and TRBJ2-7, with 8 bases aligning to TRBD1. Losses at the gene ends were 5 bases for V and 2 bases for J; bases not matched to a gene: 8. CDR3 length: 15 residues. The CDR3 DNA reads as TGTGCCAGCAGTCCAAGGACAGGGATGACCTACGAGCAGTACTTC. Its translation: CASSPRTGMTYEQYF.

This CDR3 is CASSFRGRERHTGELFF. The CDR3 DNA reads TGTGCCAGCAGCTTCAGGGGTAGGGAGAGGCACACCGGGGAGCTGTTTTTT. J is TRBJ2-2 and V is TRBV7-2; TRBD1 is a possible D gene (6 bases). Per the germline V gene, CDR1 is SGHTA and CDR2 is FQGNSA. The CDR3 runs to 17 residues. Trimming took 3 bases from V and 3 from J, leaving 17 bases between them.

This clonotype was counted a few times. CDR3 DNA sequence: TGCGCCAGCAGACTGAATACAGCCTACAATGAGCAGTTCTTC. This gives the protein CASRLNTAYNEQFF. The V call is TRBV4-1, the J call TRBJ2-1, with D unresolved. V was trimmed by 6 bases and J by 2 bases, leaving 11 bases between them. This CDR3 spans 14 amino acids. Germline V lookup: CDR1 MGHRA, CDR2 YSYEKL.

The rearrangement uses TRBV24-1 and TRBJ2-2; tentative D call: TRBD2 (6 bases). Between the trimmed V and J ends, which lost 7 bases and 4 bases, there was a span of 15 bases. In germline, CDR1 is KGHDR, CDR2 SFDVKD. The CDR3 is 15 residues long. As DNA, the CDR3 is TGTGCCACCAGCGTCGGTAGCGGAGGCACCGGGGAGCTGTTTTTT. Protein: CATSVGSGGTGELFF.

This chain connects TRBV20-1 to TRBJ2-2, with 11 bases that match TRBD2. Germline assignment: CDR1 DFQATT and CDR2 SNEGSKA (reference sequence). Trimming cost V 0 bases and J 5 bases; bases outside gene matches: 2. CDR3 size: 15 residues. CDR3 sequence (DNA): TGCAGTGCTAGAGATAGCGGGGGGGCGACCGGGGAGCTGTTTTTT. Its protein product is CSARDSGGATGELFF.

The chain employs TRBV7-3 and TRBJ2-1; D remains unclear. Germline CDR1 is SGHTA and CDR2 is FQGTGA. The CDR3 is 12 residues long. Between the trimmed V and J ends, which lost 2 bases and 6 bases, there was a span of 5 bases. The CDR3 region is CASSLVANEQFF. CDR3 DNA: TGTGCCAGCAGCTTAGTAGCCAATGAGCAGTTCTTC.

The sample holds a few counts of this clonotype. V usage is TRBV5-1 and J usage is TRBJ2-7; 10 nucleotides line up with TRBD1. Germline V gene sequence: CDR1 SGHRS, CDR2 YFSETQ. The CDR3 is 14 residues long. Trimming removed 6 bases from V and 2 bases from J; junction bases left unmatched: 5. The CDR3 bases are TGCGCCAGCAAGATGGGACAGGGGCCCTACGAGCAGTACTTC. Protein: CASKMGQGPYEQYF.